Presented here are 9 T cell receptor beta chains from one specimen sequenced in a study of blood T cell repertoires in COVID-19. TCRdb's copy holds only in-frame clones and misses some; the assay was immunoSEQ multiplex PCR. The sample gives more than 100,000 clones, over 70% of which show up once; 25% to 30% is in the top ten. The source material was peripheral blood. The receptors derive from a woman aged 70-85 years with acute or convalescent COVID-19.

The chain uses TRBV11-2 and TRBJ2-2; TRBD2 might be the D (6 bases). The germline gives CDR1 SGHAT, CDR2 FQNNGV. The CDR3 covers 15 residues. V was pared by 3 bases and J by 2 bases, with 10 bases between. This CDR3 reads CASSLPSVNTGELFF. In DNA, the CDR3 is TGTGCCAGCAGCTTGCCTAGCGTAAACACCGGGGAGCTGTTTTTT.

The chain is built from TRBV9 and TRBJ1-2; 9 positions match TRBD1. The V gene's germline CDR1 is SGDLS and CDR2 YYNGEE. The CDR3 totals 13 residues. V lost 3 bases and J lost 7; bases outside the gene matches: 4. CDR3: CASSAGTGSGYTF. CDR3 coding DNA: TGTGCCAGCAGCGCCGGGACAGGGAGTGGCTACACCTTC.

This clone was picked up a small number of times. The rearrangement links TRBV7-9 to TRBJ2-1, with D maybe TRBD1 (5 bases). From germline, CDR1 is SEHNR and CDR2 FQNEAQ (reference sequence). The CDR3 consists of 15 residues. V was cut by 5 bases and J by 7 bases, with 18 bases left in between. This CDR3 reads CASSPRTRKGNEQFF. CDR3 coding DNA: TGTGCCAGCAGCCCTCGGACCCGGAAGGGGAATGAGCAGTTCTTC.

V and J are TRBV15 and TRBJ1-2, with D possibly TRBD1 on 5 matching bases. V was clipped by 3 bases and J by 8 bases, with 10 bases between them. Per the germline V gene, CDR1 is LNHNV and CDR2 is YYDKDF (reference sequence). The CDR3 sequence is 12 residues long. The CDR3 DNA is TGTGCCACCAGCAGGAAGGACACCGGCTACACCTTC. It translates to CATSRKDTGYTF.

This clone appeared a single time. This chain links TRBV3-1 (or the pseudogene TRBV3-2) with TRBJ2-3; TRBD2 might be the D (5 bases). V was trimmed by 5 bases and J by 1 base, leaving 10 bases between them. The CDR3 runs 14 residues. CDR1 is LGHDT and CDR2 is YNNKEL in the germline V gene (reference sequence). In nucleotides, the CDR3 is TGTGCCAGCAGCTCCCGGGGTGGCACAGATACGCAGTATTTT. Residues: CASSSRGGTDTQYF.

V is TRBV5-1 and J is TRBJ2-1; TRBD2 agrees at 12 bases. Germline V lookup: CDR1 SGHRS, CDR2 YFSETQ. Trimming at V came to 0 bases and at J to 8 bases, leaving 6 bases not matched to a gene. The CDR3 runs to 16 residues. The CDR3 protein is CASSLGLAGGFDEQFF. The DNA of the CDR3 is TGCGCCAGCAGCTTGGGGCTAGCGGGGGGGTTTGATGAGCAGTTCTTC.

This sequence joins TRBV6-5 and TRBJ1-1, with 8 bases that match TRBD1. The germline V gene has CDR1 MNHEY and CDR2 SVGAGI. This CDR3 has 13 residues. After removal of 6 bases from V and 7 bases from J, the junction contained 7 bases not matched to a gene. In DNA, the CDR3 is TGTGCCAGCAGGATGACAGGGGCGAATGAAGCTTTCTTT. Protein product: CASRMTGANEAFF.

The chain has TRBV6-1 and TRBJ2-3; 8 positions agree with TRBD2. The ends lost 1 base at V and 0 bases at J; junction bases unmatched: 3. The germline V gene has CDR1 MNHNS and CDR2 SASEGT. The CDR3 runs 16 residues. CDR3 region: CASSEGSGASTDTQYF. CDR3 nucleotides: TGTGCCAGCAGTGAAGGTAGCGGGGCGAGCACAGATACGCAGTATTTT.

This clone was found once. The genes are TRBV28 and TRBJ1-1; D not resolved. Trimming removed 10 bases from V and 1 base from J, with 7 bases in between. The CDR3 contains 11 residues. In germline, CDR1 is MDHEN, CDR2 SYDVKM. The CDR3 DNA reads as TGTGCCACATGGCAGAACACTGAAGCTTTCTTT. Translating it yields CATWQNTEAFF.